Listed here are 5 T cell receptor beta chains from one sample, sequenced in a study of cytomegalovirus exposure and HLA in healthy donors. The PCR ran on 60 Vbeta and 13 Jbeta primers. TCRdb keeps only in-frame clones here, not all; method: immunoSEQ multiplex PCR. The top ten hold about 7% of the sample, which has around 99,000 clones, roughly 80% seen once. The sequenced sample was PBMCs. All receptors come from a man between 45 and 60 years old in good health and CMV-seropositive.

The chain has TRBV7-9 and TRBJ2-7; TRBD1 is a possible D gene (5 bases). V lost 4 bases and J lost 1, with 11 bases in between. Germline lookup yields CDR1 SEHNR and CDR2 FQNEAQ (reference sequence). This CDR3 is built from 14 residues. For the CDR3, the DNA is TGTGCCAGCAGCTCGACAAGACAGTCCTACGAGCAGTACTTC. It codes for CASSSTRQSYEQYF.

This chain uses TRBV29-1 with TRBJ1-2, with 8 bases fitting TRBD1. The CDR3 runs to 12 residues. The V segment lost 6 bases and the J segment 8 bases; nucleotides outside the gene matches: 8. The germline CDR1 and CDR2 sequences are SQVTM and ANQGSEA. The chain's CDR3 is CSVDDRGEGYTF. Written as DNA, the CDR3 is TGCAGCGTGGATGACAGGGGTGAGGGCTACACCTTC.

The chain recombines TRBV5-1 with TRBJ1-6, with TRBD1 identical over 10 bases. Per the germline V gene, CDR1 is SGHRS and CDR2 is YFSETQ. The trim removed 4 bases at V and 8 bases at J, leaving 6 bases unmatched. The CDR3 covers 15 residues. CDR3 loop: CASSGDRGEYSPLHF. DNA of the CDR3: TGCGCCAGCAGCGGGGACAGGGGAGAATATTCACCCCTCCACTTT.

The CDR3 loop is CASSDGSRGNEQFF. The CDR3, as DNA: TGCGCCAGCAGTGATGGTAGCAGAGGAAATGAGCAGTTCTTC. J is TRBJ2-1 and V is TRBV10-2; D gene ambiguous. Deletions cut 3 bases from V and 7 bases from J, with 13 bases between. This CDR3 contains 14 residues. CDR1 and CDR2 from the germline V gene are WSHSY and SAAADI.

This clone was seen only once. The chain couples TRBV19 to TRBJ1-2; tentatively, D is TRBD1 (6 bases). This CDR3 has 15 residues. The V gene lost 10 bases and the J gene lost 0 bases, with 18 bases spanning the gap. Germline values: CDR1 LNHDA, CDR2 SQIVND (reference sequence). The chain's CDR3 is CATRGRQAANYGYTF. For the CDR3, the DNA is TGTGCCACCAGAGGGAGACAGGCAGCTAACTATGGCTACACCTTC.